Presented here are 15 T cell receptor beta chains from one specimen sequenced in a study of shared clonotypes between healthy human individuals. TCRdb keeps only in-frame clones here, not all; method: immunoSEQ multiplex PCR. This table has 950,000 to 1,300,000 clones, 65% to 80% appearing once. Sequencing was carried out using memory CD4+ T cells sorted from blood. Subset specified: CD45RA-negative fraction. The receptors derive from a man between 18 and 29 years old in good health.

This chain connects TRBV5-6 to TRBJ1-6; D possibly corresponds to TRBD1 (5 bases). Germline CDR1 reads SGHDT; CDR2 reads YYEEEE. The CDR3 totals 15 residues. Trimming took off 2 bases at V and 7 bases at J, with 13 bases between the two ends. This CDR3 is CASSFRAGGNSPLHF. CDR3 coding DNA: TGTGCCAGCAGCTTCAGGGCGGGCGGGAATTCACCCCTCCACTTT.

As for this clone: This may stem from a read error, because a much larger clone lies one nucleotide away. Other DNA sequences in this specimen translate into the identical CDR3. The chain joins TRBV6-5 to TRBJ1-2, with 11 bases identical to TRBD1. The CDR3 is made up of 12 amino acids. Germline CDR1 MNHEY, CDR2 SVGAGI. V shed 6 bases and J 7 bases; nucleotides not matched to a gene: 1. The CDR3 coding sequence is TGTGCCAGCAGCGGGACAGGGGGTGGCTACACCTTC. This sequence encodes CASSGTGGGYTF.

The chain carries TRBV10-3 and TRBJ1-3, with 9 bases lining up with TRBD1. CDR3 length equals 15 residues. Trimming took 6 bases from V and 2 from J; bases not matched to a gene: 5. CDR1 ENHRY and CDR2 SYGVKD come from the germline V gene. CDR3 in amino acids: CAIRARDRAGNTIYF. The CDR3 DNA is TGTGCCATCAGAGCCCGGGACAGGGCTGGAAACACCATATATTTT.

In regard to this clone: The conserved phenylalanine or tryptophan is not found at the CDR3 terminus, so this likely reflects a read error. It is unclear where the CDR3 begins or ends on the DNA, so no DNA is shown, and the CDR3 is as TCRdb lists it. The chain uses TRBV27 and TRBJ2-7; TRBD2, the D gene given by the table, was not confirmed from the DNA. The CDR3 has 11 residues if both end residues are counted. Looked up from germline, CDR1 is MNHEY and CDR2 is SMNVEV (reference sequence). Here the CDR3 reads CASSTNPPRGL.

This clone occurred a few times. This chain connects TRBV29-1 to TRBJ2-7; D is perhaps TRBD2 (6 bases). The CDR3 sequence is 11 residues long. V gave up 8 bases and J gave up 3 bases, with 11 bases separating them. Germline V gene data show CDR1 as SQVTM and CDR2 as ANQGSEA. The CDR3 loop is CSTQEGYEQYF. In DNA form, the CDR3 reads TGCAGCACCCAGGAGGGCTACGAGCAGTACTTC.

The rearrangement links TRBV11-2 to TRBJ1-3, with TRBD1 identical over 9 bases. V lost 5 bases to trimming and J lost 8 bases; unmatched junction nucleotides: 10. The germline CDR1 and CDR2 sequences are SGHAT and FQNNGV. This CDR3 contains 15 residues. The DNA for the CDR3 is TGTGCCAGCAGCCGTTCCGGGACAGGGTTTGACACCATATATTTT. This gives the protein CASSRSGTGFDTIYF.

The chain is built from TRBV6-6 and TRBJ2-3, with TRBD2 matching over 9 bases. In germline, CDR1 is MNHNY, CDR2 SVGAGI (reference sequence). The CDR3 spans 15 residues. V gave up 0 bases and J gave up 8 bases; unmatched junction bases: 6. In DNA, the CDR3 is TGTGCCAGCAGTTACTCAGGCGGGGGGGCCGGTACGCAGTATTTT. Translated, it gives CASSYSGGGAGTQYF.

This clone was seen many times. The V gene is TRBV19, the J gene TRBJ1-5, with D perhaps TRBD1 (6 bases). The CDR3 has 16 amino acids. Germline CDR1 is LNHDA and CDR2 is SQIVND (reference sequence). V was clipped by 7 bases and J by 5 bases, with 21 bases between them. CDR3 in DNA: TGTGCCAGTACGGGACCCCGGGGGGGCGCCGATCAGCCCCAGCATTTT. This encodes CASTGPRGGADQPQHF.

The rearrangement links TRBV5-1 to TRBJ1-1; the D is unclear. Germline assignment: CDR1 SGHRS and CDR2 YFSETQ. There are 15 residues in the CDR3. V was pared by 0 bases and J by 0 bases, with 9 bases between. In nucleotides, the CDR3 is TGCGCCAGCAGCTTGGTCGGGCAGCTGAACACTGAAGCTTTCTTT. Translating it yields CASSLVGQLNTEAFF.

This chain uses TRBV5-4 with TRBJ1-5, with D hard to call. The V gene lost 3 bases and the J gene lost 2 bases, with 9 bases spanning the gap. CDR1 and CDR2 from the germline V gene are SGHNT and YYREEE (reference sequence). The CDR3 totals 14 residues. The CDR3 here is CASSSSGGNQPQHF. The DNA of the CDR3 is TGTGCCAGCAGCTCATCCGGGGGCAATCAGCCCCAGCATTTT. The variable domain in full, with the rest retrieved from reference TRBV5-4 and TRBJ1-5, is ETGVTQSPTHLIKTRGQQVTLRCSSQSGHNTVSWYQQALGQGPQFIFQYYREEENGRGNFPPRFSGLQFPNYSSELNVNALELDDSALYLCASSSSGGNQPQHFGDGTRLSIL.

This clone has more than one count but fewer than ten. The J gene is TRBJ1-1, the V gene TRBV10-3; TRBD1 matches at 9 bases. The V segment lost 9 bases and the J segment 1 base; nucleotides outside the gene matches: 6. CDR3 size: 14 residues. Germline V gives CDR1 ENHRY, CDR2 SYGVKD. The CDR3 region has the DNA TGTGCCATTGCGGGACAGGGAGCGAACACTGAAGCTTTCTTT. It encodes CAIAGQGANTEAFF.

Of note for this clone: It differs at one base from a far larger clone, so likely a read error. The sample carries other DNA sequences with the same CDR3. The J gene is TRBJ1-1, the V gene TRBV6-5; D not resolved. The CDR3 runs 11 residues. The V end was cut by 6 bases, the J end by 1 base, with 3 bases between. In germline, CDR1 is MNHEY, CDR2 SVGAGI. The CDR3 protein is CASRRNTEAFF. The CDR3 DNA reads TGTGCCAGCAGAAGGAACACTGAAGCTTTCTTT.

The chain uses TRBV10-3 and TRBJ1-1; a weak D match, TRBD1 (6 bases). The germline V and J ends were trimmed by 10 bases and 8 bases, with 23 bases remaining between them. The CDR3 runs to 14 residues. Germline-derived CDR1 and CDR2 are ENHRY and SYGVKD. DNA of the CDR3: TGTGCCACCCAGAACCTAGGGTCCGGACAGGAAGCTTTCTTT. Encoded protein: CATQNLGSGQEAFF.

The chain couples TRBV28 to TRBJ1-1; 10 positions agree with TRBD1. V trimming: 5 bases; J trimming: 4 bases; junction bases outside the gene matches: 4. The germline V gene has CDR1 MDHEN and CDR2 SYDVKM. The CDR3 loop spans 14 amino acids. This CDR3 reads CASSTTGGSTEAFF. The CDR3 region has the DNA TGTGCCAGCAGTACGACAGGGGGCAGCACTGAAGCTTTCTTT.

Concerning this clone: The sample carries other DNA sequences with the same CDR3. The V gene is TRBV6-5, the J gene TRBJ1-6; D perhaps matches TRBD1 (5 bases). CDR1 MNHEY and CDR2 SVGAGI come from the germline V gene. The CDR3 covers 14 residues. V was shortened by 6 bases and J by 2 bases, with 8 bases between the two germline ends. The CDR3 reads CASRGTAYNSPLHF. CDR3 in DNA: TGTGCCAGCAGAGGGACCGCCTATAATTCACCCCTCCACTTT.